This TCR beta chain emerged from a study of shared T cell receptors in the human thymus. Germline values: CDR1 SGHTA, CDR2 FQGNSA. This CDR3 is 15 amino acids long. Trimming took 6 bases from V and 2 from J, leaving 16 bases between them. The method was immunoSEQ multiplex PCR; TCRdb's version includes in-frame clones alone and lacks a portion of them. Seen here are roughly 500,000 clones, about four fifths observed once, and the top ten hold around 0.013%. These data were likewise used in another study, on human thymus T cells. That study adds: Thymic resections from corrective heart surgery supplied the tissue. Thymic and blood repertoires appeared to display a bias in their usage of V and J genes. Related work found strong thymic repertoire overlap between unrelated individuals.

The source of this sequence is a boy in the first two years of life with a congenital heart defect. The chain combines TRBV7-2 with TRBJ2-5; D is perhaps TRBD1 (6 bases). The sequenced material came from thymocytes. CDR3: CASSLPGVKQETQYF. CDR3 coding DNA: TGTGCCAGCAGTTTACCAGGGGTCAAACAAGAGACCCAGTACTTC.